These 18 T cell receptor beta chains were sequenced from one sample in a study of vaccination effects on CD4 cells after COVID-19. Antigen specificity for these receptors is unknown. Expansion of antigen-specific CD4+ T cells with viral peptide pools was carried out by the ViraFEST assay before sequencing. Culturing for approximately 10 days preceded CD4+ T cell isolation. All participants had two doses of either the BNT162b2 or mRNA-1273 vaccine. The assay was immunoSEQ multiplex PCR, and TCRdb's table has in-frame clones only and misses some. The sample has under 30,000 clones, 74% seen once. The source was CD4+ T cells from PBMCs cultured with HCoV-OC43 spike peptides, collected after COVID-19 vaccination. Subset described: HCoV-OC43 spike overlapping peptide pool stimulation. These receptors were obtained from a human donor who received a COVID-19 vaccine.

The genes are TRBV5-5 and TRBJ1-3; maybe TRBD1 (5 bases). The germline V and J ends were trimmed by 0 bases and 3 bases, with 7 bases remaining between them. Germline V lookup: CDR1 SGHKS, CDR2 YYEKEE (reference sequence). The CDR3 consists of 14 residues. CDR3 in DNA: TGTGCCAGCAGCTTGGGCAGGGATGGAAACACCATATATTTT. This gives the protein CASSLGRDGNTIYF.

This chain joins TRBV7-2 and TRBJ2-1, with 9 bases fitting TRBD2. The CDR3 is 18 residues long. V gave up 5 bases and J gave up 9 bases; unmatched junction bases: 20. From germline, CDR1 is SGHTA and CDR2 FQGNSA. In DNA, the CDR3 is TGTGCCAGCAGCACCCAACTCGCCGTAGCGGGAGTGATCGGTGAGCAGTTCTTC. This gives the protein CASSTQLAVAGVIGEQFF.

This chain joins TRBV7-9 and TRBJ2-1; 7 bases are shared with TRBD2. The CDR3 has 13 residues. The V segment lost 5 bases and the J segment 8 bases; nucleotides outside the gene matches: 6. Germline V CDR1 and CDR2: SEHNR, FQNEAQ (reference sequence). The CDR3 DNA reads TGTGCCAGCAGCCAAGGACTAGTTGATGAGCAGTTCTTC. This encodes CASSQGLVDEQFF.

This clone was seen only a few times. V is TRBV11-2 and J is TRBJ2-1; a possible D gene is TRBD1 (6 bases). CDR3 length: 15 amino acids. Trimming left V 1 base short and J 0 bases short, with 7 bases between. CDR1 and CDR2 (germline): SGHAT, FQNNGV. CDR3 nucleotide sequence: TGTGCCAGCAGCTTAGGGACAGCCTCCTACAATGAGCAGTTCTTC. It translates to CASSLGTASYNEQFF. The entire variable domain, with the rest obtained from reference TRBV11-2 and TRBJ2-1, is as follows: EAGVAQSPRYKIIEKRQSVAFWCNPISGHATLYWYQQILGQGPKLLIQFQNNGVVDDSQLPKDRFSAERLKGVDSTLKIQPAKLEDSAVYLCASSLGTASYNEQFFGPGTRLTVL.

This clone was picked up a small number of times. The chain joins TRBV5-1 to TRBJ1-5, with D possibly matching TRBD1 (6 bases). V dropped 3 bases and J dropped 5 bases, with 15 bases sitting between them. Germline V CDR1 and CDR2: SGHRS, YFSETQ. The CDR3 covers 15 residues. CDR3 sequence reads: CASSSTGNGDQPQHF. For the CDR3, the DNA is TGCGCCAGCAGCTCGACAGGAAATGGGGATCAGCCCCAGCATTTT.

The chain is built from TRBV19 and TRBJ2-3; 7 positions agree with TRBD1. With 1 base clipped from V and 6 bases from J, the junction kept 7 bases outside the gene matches. Germline V gene data show CDR1 as LNHDA and CDR2 as SQIVND (reference sequence). The CDR3 runs 15 residues. The CDR3 region has the DNA TGTGCCAGTAGTATAGGACAGGGTATTAAGGATACGCAGTATTTT. Its protein is CASSIGQGIKDTQYF.

This chain uses TRBV7-9 with TRBJ1-2; D gene unclear. Germline V gene sequence: CDR1 SEHNR, CDR2 FQNEAQ (reference sequence). This CDR3 is 14 amino acids long. Trimming took 1 base from V and 5 from J, leaving 11 bases between them. CDR3 loop: CASSLDTPRYGYTF. CDR3 sequence (DNA): TGTGCCAGCAGCTTAGACACACCTCGGTATGGCTACACCTTC.

This clone has just a few counts. This chain uses TRBV5-1 with TRBJ2-2; the D is unclear. Per the germline V gene, CDR1 is SGHRS and CDR2 is YFSETQ. The CDR3 contains 14 residues. Trimming removed 4 bases from V and 0 bases from J, with 7 bases in between. The CDR3 DNA sequence: TGCGCCAGCAGCATGACGGCGAACACCGGGGAGCTGTTTTTT. This sequence encodes CASSMTANTGELFF. Complete variable domain (other parts from reference TRBV5-1 and TRBJ2-2): KAGVTQTPRYLIKTRGQQVTLSCSPISGHRSVSWYQQTPGQGLQFLFEYFSETQRNKGNFPGRFSGRQFSNSRSEMNVSTLELGDSALYLCASSMTANTGELFFGEGSRLTVL.

The chain recombines TRBV12-3 or TRBV12-4 with TRBJ1-1; no clear D. The CDR3 consists of 13 residues. Between the trimmed V and J ends, which lost 3 bases and 1 base, there was a span of 6 bases. As DNA, the CDR3 is TGTGCCAGCAGTTTTGTCGCGAACACTGAAGCTTTCTTT. It translates to CASSFVANTEAFF.

The gene calls are TRBV5-1 and TRBJ2-3; 11 positions match TRBD2. The CDR3 is made up of 17 amino acids. The germline gives CDR1 SGHRS, CDR2 YFSETQ. V was clipped by 6 bases and J by 4 bases; unmatched bases: 13. DNA for the CDR3: TGCGCCAGCACCCCCCTGCTAGCGGGAGGAGGCGCAGATACGCAGTATTTT. Translated, it gives CASTPLLAGGGADTQYF.

This rearrangement joins TRBV5-1 to TRBJ1-2; D is possibly TRBD1 (5 bases). Germline V CDR1 and CDR2: SGHRS, YFSETQ. V was clipped by 4 bases and J by 5 bases, with 18 bases between them. The CDR3 runs to 15 residues. The CDR3 region is CASSLVRDGPYGYTF. Here the CDR3 DNA reads TGCGCCAGCAGCCTCGTCCGGGACGGTCCATATGGCTACACCTTC. The complete variable domain, with remaining parts taken from reference TRBV5-1 and TRBJ1-2, reads KAGVTQTPRYLIKTRGQQVTLSCSPISGHRSVSWYQQTPGQGLQFLFEYFSETQRNKGNFPGRFSGRQFSNSRSEMNVSTLELGDSALYLCASSLVRDGPYGYTFGSGTRLTVV.

This clone was counted only a few times. The chain recombines TRBV3-1 (or the pseudogene TRBV3-2) with TRBJ1-2, with D tentatively TRBD1 (6 bases). CDR3 size: 15 residues. Trimming stripped 4 bases from V and 2 bases from J, with 14 bases between. The V gene's germline CDR1 is LGHDT and CDR2 YNNKEL (reference sequence). CDR3 sequence (DNA): TGTGCCAGCAGCCCAGGGCCCCAGGGGAACTATGGCTACACCTTC. Translated, it gives CASSPGPQGNYGYTF.

The rearrangement joins TRBV3-1 (or the pseudogene TRBV3-2) to TRBJ2-5, with no clear D. CDR1 LGHDT and CDR2 YNNKEL come from the germline V gene (reference sequence). This CDR3 comprises 14 residues. Trimming pared 1 base from V and 5 bases from J, leaving 11 bases between. CDR3 sequence (DNA): TGTGCCAGCAGCCAAGGGCTAGTAATGGAGACCCAGTACTTC. This gives the protein CASSQGLVMETQYF.

This chain's CDR3 is CASSQDRAPEFYGYTF. CDR3 nucleotides: TGTGCCAGCAGCCAAGATCGGGCACCCGAGTTCTATGGCTACACCTTC. The rearrangement uses TRBV14 and TRBJ1-2; no firm D call. The V end was cut by 0 bases, the J end by 4 bases, with 15 bases between. Per the germline V gene, CDR1 is SGHDN and CDR2 is FVKESK. The CDR3 loop spans 16 amino acids.

The V gene is TRBV9, the J gene TRBJ2-2; a possible D gene is TRBD2 (5 bases). Per germline, CDR1 SGDLS and CDR2 YYNGEE. The V end was cut by 4 bases, the J end by 7 bases, with 14 bases between. The CDR3 totals 14 residues. In DNA form, the CDR3 reads TGTGCCAGCAGCCCCTGGGATCGGGGCGGGGAGCTGTTTTTT. Protein sequence: CASSPWDRGGELFF.

The V gene is TRBV6-5, the J gene TRBJ2-1, with 13 bases that match TRBD2. V dropped 5 bases and J dropped 6; count of bases not matched to a gene: 4. Germline V gives CDR1 MNHEY, CDR2 SVGAGI. CDR3 length equals 15 residues. The CDR3 DNA reads TGTGCCAGCAGTCGCGGACTAGCGGGAGTCAATGAGCAGTTCTTC. Encoded protein: CASSRGLAGVNEQFF.

This sequence joins TRBV5-1 and TRBJ1-2; perhaps TRBD1 as D (5 bases). CDR1 is SGHRS and CDR2 is YFSETQ in the germline V gene. V was cut by 7 bases and J by 8 bases, with 12 bases left in between. The CDR3 totals 11 residues. The CDR3 bases are TGCGCCAGCCGGGGGAGTTCAGGCTACACCTTC. Protein product: CASRGSSGYTF.

The gene calls are TRBV12-5 and TRBJ1-2, with D possibly being TRBD1 (6 bases). Trimming left V 4 bases short and J 4 bases short, with 22 bases between. The CDR3 contains 17 residues. CDR1 is LGHNT, CDR2 FRNRAP, per germline. Here the CDR3 DNA reads TGTGCTAGTGGTTCCTACTACCCAGGACAGAGGAGCTATGGCTACACCTTC. Translating gives CASGSYYPGQRSYGYTF.